This T cell receptor beta chain was obtained from a study of blood T cell repertoires in COVID-19. Produced via immunoSEQ multiplex PCR; TCRdb's table is partial and in-frame only. The sample has about 160,000 clones, under 90% seen once. CDR3 length equals 20 residues. The germline gives CDR1 MNHNY, CDR2 SVGAGI (reference sequence). Trimming shortened V by 6 bases and J by 1 base, and 30 bases separated the two germline ends. The receptor's source is a woman aged 60 to 75 who had recovered from COVID-19. V gene TRBV6-6 combines with J gene TRBJ1-2; D unresolved. Input material: PBMCs or T cells enriched from blood (not recorded which). CDR3 in amino acids: CASSPISGAVPQRSNYGYTF. CDR3 coding DNA: TGTGCCAGCAGCCCCATTTCCGGTGCGGTACCACAGCGGAGTAACTATGGCTACACCTTC.